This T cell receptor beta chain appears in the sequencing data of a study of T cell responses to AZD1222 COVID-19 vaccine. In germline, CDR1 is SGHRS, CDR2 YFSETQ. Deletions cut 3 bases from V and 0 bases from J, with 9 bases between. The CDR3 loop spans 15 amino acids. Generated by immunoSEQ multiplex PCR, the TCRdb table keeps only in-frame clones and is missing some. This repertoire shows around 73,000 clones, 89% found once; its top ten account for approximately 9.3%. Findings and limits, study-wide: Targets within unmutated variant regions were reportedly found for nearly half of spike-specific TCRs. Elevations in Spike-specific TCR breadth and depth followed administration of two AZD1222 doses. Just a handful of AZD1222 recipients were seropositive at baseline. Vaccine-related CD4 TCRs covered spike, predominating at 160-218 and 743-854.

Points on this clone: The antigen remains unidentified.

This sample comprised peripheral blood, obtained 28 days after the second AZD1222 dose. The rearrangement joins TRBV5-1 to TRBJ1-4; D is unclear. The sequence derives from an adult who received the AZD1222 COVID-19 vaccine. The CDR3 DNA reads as TGCGCCAGCAGCTGGGGTAGCGCAACTAATGAAAAACTGTTTTTT. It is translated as CASSWGSATNEKLFF.